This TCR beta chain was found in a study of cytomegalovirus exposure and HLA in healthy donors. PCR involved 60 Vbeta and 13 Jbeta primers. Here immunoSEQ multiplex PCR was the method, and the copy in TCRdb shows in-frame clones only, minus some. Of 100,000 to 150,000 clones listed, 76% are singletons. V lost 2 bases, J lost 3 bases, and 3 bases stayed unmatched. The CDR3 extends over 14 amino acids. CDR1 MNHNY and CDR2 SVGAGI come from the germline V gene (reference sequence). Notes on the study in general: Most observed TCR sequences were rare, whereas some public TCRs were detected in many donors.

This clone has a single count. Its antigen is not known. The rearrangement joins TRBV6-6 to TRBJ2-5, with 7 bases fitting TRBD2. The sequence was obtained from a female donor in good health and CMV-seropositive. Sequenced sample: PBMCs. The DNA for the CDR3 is TGTGCCAGCAGTTACGGACTAGAGAAAGAGACCCAGTACTTC. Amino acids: CASSYGLEKETQYF.